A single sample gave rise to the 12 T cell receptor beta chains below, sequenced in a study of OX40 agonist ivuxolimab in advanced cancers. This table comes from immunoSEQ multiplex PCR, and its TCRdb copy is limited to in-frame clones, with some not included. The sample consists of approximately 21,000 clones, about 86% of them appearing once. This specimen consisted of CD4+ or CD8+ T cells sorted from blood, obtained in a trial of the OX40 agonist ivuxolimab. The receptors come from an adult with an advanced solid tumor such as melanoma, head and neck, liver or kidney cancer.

Written as DNA, the CDR3 is TGTGCCAGTAGTGCGGCTGGGACAGGGGCCTACGAGCAGTACTTC. The encoded protein is CASSAAGTGAYEQYF. The chain employs TRBV19 and TRBJ2-7, with 10 bases aligning to TRBD1. Germline trimming cut 5 bases from V and 2 bases from J; bases unmatched to any gene: 6. The CDR3 is 15 residues long. Per germline, CDR1 LNHDA and CDR2 SQIVND (reference sequence).

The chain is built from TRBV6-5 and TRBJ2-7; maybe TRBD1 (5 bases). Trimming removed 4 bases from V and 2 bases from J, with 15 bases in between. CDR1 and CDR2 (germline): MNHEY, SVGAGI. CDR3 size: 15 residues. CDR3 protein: CASSLFGDSPYEQYF. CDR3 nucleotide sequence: TGTGCCAGCAGTTTGTTTGGCGACAGTCCCTACGAGCAGTACTTC.

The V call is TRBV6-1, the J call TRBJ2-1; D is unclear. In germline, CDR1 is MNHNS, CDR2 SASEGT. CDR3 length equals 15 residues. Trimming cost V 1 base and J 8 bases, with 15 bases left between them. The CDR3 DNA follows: TGTGCCAGCAGTGAAGAACCCACACCTAGGGATGAGCAGTTCTTC. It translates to CASSEEPTPRDEQFF.

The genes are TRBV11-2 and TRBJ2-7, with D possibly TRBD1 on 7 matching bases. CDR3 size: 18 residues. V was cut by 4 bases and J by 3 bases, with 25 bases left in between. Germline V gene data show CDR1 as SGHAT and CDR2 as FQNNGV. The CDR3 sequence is CASSSNPEGGPGGYEQYF. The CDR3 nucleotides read TGTGCCAGCAGCTCTAACCCGGAGGGGGGACCAGGGGGCTACGAGCAGTACTTC.

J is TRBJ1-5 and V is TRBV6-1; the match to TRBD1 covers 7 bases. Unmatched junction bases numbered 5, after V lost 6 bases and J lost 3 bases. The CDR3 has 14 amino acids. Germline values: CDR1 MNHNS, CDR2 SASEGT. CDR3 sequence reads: CASSTGTDNQPQHF. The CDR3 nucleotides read TGTGCCAGCAGCACCGGGACAGACAATCAGCCCCAGCATTTT.

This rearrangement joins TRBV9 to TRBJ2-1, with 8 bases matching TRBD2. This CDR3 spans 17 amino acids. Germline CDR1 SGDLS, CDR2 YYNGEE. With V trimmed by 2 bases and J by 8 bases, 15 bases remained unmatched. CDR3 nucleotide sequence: TGTGCCAGCAGCGTCCTCCGAGTGGCGGGAGGTGCCGATGAGCAGTTCTTC. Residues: CASSVLRVAGGADEQFF.

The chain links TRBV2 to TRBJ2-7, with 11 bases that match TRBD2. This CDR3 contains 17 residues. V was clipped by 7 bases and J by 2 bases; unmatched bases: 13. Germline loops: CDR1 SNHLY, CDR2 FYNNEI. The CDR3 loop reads CASKGTGRLAGPYEQYF. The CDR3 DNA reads TGTGCCAGCAAGGGAACAGGGAGACTAGCGGGGCCCTACGAGCAGTACTTC.

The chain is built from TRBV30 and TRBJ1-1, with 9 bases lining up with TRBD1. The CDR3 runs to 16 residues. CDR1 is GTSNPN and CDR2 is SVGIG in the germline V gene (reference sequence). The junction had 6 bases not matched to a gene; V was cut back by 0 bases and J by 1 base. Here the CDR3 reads CAWSVQQGARNTEAFF. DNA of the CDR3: TGTGCCTGGAGTGTACAACAGGGGGCGAGGAACACTGAAGCTTTCTTT.

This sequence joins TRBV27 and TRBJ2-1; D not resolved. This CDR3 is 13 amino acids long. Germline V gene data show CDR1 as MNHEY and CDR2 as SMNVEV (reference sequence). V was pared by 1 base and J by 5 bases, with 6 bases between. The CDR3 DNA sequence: TGTGCCAGCAGTTTATTCGCCAACAATGAGCAGTTCTTC. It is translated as CASSLFANNEQFF.

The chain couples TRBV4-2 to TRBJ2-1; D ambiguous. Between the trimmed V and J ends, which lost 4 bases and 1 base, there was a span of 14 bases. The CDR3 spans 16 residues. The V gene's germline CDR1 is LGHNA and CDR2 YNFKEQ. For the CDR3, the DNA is TGTGCCAGCAGCCCGAAACAATTTGGTTCCTACAATGAGCAGTTCTTC. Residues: CASSPKQFGSYNEQFF.

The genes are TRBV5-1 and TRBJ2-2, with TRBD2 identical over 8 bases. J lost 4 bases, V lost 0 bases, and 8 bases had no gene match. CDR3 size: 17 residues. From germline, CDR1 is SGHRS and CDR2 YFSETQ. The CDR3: CASSLDGVGRGTGELFF. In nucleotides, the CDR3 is TGCGCCAGCAGCTTGGATGGTGTCGGGAGGGGCACCGGGGAGCTGTTTTTT.

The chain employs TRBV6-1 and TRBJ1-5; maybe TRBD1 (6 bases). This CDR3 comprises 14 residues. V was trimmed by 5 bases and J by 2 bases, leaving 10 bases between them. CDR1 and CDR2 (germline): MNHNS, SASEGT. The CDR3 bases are TGTGCCAGCAGTTGGGGGGCCGGCAATCAGCCCCAGCATTTT. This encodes CASSWGAGNQPQHF.